The source of this T cell receptor (beta chain) is a study of cytotoxic CD8 clonotypes in ibrutinib-treated CLL. TCRdb keeps only in-frame clones here, not all; method: immunoSEQ multiplex PCR. The table records fewer than 300,000 clones, roughly three quarters of them present only once. CDR3 size: 18 residues. J was trimmed by 0 bases and V by 1 base; bases with no gene match: 11. Per the germline V gene, CDR1 is MGHRA and CDR2 is YSYEKL. This chain uses TRBV4-1 with TRBJ1-1, with 7 bases aligning to TRBD1. The sample consisted of PBMCs, taken at disease progression, from a patient treated with ibrutinib. This TCR derives from a human donor with chronic lymphocytic leukemia. This CDR3 is CASSQGRSGGGLNTEAFF. The CDR3 DNA follows: TGCGCCAGCAGCCAAGGCCGGAGTGGAGGGGGCTTGAACACTGAAGCTTTCTTT.